This entry features one T cell receptor (beta chain) sequence. The sample is drawn from a study of T cells in Graves' hyperthyroidism and ophthalmopathy. TCR beta CDR3 regions were amplified from RNA. Researchers ran a first-round RT-PCR on the TCR CDR3 using the HTBI primer set. TCRdb analysed the multiplex PCR reads with MiXCR anew, one entry per CDR3 protein. The sample records 500,000 to 650,000 distinct CDR3 sequences, 46% being singletons. The receptor was isolated from an adult woman with Graves' disease, either hyperthyroidism or ophthalmopathy (not recorded which). The sequenced sample consisted of peripheral blood or thyroid tissue (not recorded which).

The CDR3 protein is CASSLGGVTEKLFF. In DNA form, the CDR3 reads TGTGCCAGCAGCTTAGGAGGGGTAACTGAAAAACTGTTTTTT. The chain uses TRBV11-2 and TRBJ1-4, with TRBD1 as a possible D gene (5 bases). Looked up from germline, CDR1 is SGHAT and CDR2 is FQNNGV. The length of the CDR3 is 14 residues. Trimming took off 1 base at V and 7 bases at J, with 10 bases between the two ends.